Shown below are 10 T cell receptor beta chains from a single sample sequenced in a study of blood T cell repertoires in COVID-19. The protocol was immunoSEQ multiplex PCR, while the TCRdb copy is restricted to in-frame clones and leaves out a portion. Among about 140,000 clones listed, 80% to 85% were seen once. Sequenced sample: peripheral blood. Source of these receptors: a human donor in a cohort sampled during active COVID-19.

J is TRBJ2-3 and V is TRBV19; 8 positions match TRBD2. Germline V CDR1 and CDR2: LNHDA, SQIVND (reference sequence). V was clipped by 5 bases and J by 0 bases; unmatched bases: 7. CDR3 length equals 16 residues. The CDR3 DNA follows: TGTGCCAGTAGTCCACTCTTAGCGGGGAGCACAGATACGCAGTATTTT. This sequence encodes CASSPLLAGSTDTQYF.

The chain couples TRBV7-2 to TRBJ1-6; 9 bases are shared with TRBD1. Germline-derived CDR1 and CDR2 are SGHTA and FQGNSA. Trimming took 5 bases from V and 7 from J; bases not matched to a gene: 9. The CDR3 consists of 16 residues. CDR3 nucleotides: TGTGCCAGCAGCCGGAGGTCGGGACAGGGCAATTCACCCCTCCACTTT. Its protein product is CASSRRSGQGNSPLHF.

The rearrangement uses TRBV9 and TRBJ1-2; TRBD1 matches 7 bases. The trim removed 4 bases at V and 0 bases at J, leaving 6 bases unmatched. The germline V gene encodes CDR1 SGDLS and CDR2 YYNGEE. This CDR3 is 15 amino acids long. For the CDR3, the DNA is TGTGCCAGCAGCCGTGACAGGGCAACTAACTATGGCTACACCTTC. It is translated as CASSRDRATNYGYTF.

V gene TRBV15 combines with J gene TRBJ2-7; TRBD2 agrees at 10 bases. Germline V lookup: CDR1 LNHNV, CDR2 YYDKDF (reference sequence). Germline trimming cut 0 bases from V and 3 bases from J; bases unmatched to any gene: 5. The CDR3 is made up of 16 amino acids. CDR3 residues: CATSRDLASGGYEQYF. In nucleotides, the CDR3 is TGTGCCACCAGCAGAGATCTGGCTAGCGGGGGCTACGAGCAGTACTTC.

The chain employs TRBV28 and TRBJ2-2; 11 positions agree with TRBD1. The V gene end was trimmed by 6 bases and the J gene end by 4 bases; junction bases not matched to a gene: 7. Per the germline V gene, CDR1 is MDHEN and CDR2 is SYDVKM. The CDR3 spans 16 residues. CDR3: CASRPTGTGGTGELFF. The CDR3 DNA is TGTGCCAGCAGACCGACCGGGACAGGGGGCACCGGGGAGCTGTTTTTT.

The chain is built from TRBV19 and TRBJ2-2; 9 bases align to TRBD1. Unmatched junction bases numbered 5, after V lost 5 bases and J lost 4 bases. Germline V gene sequence: CDR1 LNHDA, CDR2 SQIVND (reference sequence). The CDR3 loop spans 15 amino acids. As DNA, the CDR3 is TGTGCCAGTAGTCTTGCGACAGGGGGCACCGGGGAGCTGTTTTTT. Amino acid sequence: CASSLATGGTGELFF.

This clone was seen more than once but under ten times. The chain has TRBV5-4 and TRBJ2-5; the match to TRBD2 covers 12 bases. Germline CDR1 SGHNT, CDR2 YYREEE (reference sequence). This CDR3 is 15 amino acids long. The V and J ends lost 5 bases and 5 bases, in that order; junction bases with no gene match: 7. CDR3 sequence: CASRRTSGVGETQYF. CDR3 DNA sequence: TGTGCCAGCAGGCGGACTAGCGGGGTTGGTGAGACCCAGTACTTC.

Here the CDR3 reads CASNRDRGSHEQYF. The DNA of the CDR3 is TGTGCCAGCAACCGGGACAGGGGAAGCCACGAGCAGTACTTC. The rearrangement joins TRBV2 to TRBJ2-7; 10 positions match TRBD1. The CDR3 length is 14 residues. The V and J ends lost 7 bases and 5 bases, in that order; junction bases with no gene match: 8. From germline, CDR1 is SNHLY and CDR2 FYNNEI. The full variable domain, its missing parts supplied by reference TRBV2 and TRBJ2-7, is EPEVTQTPSHQVTQMGQEVILRCVPISNHLYFYWYRQILGQKVEFLVSFYNNEISEKSEIFDDQFSVERPDGSNFTLKIRSTKLEDSAMYFCASNRDRGSHEQYFGPGTRLTVT.

J is TRBJ2-5 and V is TRBV5-1, with TRBD2 matching 9 bases. The CDR3 is 14 residues long. The V and J ends lost 7 bases and 5 bases, in that order; junction bases with no gene match: 9. Germline CDR1 reads SGHRS; CDR2 reads YFSETQ. The CDR3 nucleotides read TGCGCCAGCGGAACTGCGGGGGGGCGTGAGACCCAGTACTTC. Translation: CASGTAGGRETQYF. Full variable domain (remainder filled in from reference TRBV5-1 and TRBJ2-5): KAGVTQTPRYLIKTRGQQVTLSCSPISGHRSVSWYQQTPGQGLQFLFEYFSETQRNKGNFPGRFSGRQFSNSRSEMNVSTLELGDSALYLCASGTAGGRETQYFGPGTRLLVL.

The gene calls are TRBV4-2 and TRBJ2-1, with D unclear. CDR3 length: 17 residues. The V and J ends lost 3 bases and 4 bases respectively, with 19 bases between them. Per the germline V gene, CDR1 is LGHNA and CDR2 is YNFKEQ. CDR3 in amino acids: CASSHDTSASAYNEQFF. In nucleotides, the CDR3 is TGTGCCAGCAGCCACGATACGTCAGCGAGCGCATACAATGAGCAGTTCTTC.